Listed here is a single T cell receptor (beta chain). Its matching antigen is unknown. This specimen belongs to a study of graft-versus-host responses after intestinal transplantation. Libraries were prepared by immunoSEQ multiplex PCR; TCRdb keeps only in-frame clonotypes and omits some of them. Altogether roughly 90,000 clones are present, about 88% being singletons, with the ten largest covering more than 0.25%. Study-level findings and limits: Early post-transplant declines in HvG were associated with peak levels of circulating GvH clones. In patients with graft-donor T cell macrochimerism, allograft graft-versus-host to host-versus-graft clonal ratios were high.

This TCR was recovered from a human donor who was the organ donor for an intestinal transplant. This material consisted of unstimulated CD4+ T cells sorted from spleen or lymph node cells, taken before transplant.

CDR3 in amino acids: CASSLVTGSNEQFF. For the CDR3, the DNA is TGTGCCAGCAGCTTAGTGACGGGGTCAAATGAGCAGTTCTTC. The V and J genes are TRBV7-8 and TRBJ2-1; perhaps TRBD2 as D (5 bases). V was trimmed by 1 base and J by 7 bases, leaving 11 bases between them. The CDR3 contains 14 residues. Germline CDR1 and CDR2: SGHVS and FQNEAQ.